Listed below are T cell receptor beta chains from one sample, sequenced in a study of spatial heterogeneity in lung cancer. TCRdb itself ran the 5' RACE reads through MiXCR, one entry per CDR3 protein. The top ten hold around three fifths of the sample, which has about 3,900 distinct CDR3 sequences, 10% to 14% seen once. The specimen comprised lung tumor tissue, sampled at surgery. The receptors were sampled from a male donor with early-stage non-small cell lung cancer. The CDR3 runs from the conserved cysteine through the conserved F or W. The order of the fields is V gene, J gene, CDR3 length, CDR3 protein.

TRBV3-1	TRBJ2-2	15	CASSLPTGGGGELFF
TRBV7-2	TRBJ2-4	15	CASSFTVWAKNIQYF
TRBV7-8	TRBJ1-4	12	CASNRDGEKLFF
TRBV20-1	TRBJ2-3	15	CSAGELAGGPVTQYF
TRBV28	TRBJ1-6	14	CASTPTGNNSPLHF
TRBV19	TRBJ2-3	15	CASSLGTSGLDTQYF
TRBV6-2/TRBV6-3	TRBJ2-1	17	CASSYPGQGVLHNEQFF
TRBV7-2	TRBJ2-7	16	CASSLAWDRVTYEQYF
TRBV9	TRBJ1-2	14	CASSALGVNYGYTF
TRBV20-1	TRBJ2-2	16	CSARVIAGPNTGELFF
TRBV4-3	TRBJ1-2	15	CASSQDLEGTGRYTF
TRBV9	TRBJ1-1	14	CASSVGGIRSEAFF
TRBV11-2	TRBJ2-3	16	CASSLSPVPESDTQYF
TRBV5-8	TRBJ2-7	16	CASSLGWTTPLGEQYF
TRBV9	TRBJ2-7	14	CASSVGYGVYEQYF
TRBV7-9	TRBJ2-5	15	CASSSQGLAGETQYF
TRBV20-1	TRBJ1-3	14	CSATLTDSGNTIYF
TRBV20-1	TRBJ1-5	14	CSASSGGVNQPQHF
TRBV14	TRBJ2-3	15	CASSRSGSFADTQYF
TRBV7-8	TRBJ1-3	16	CASSNFTGFSGNTIYF
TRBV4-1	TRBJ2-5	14	CASSPTGTAGTQYF
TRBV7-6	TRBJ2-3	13	CTSSGQGIDTQYF
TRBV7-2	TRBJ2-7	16	CASSPGGGLGAYEQYF
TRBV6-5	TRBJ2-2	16	CASSYFTGSGTGELFF
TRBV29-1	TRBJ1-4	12	CSVRPGGEKLFF
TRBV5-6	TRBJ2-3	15	CASSPASGNTDTQYF
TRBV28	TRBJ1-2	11	CASRHPNGYTF
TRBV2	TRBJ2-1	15	CASSAEVFQGNEQFF
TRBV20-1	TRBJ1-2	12	CSAPRVGYGYTF
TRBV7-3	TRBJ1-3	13	CASSFLPGNTIYF
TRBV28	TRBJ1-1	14	CASSPGRHGTEAFF
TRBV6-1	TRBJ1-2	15	CASSEALTGGMDYTF
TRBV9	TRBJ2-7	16	CASSAAGTSLSREQYF
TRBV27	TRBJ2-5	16	CASSPIGTNERKTQYF
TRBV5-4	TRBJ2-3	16	CASSLTGTSLSDTQYF
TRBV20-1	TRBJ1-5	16	CSARFPGQGSNQPQHF
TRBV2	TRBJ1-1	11	CASSLTVEAFF
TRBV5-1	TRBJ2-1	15	CASSSWRTSDDEQFF
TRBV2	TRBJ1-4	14	CASSGGQGAEKLFF
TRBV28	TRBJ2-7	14	CASSAPGFHYEQYF
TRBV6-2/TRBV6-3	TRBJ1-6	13	CASSYEANSPLHF
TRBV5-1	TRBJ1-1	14	CASSKDRQGAEAFF
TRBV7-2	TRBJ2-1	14	CASSPRTSGKEQFF
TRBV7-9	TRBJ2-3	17	CASSLVYGTRNTDTQYF
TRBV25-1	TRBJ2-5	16	CASSETLGRNQETQYF